Each of the 3 T cell receptor beta chains below was sequenced from the same sample in a study of CD8 T cells in Susac syndrome. Random hexamers were used to reverse transcribe the RNA input (about 0.45 to 1 ug). TCRdb processed the immunoSEQ multiplex PCR reads anew with MiXCR; each CDR3 protein has one entry. The sample yields more than 150,000 distinct CDR3 sequences, approximately 95% seen once. Sample: CD4+ T cells from PBMCs. These receptors all come from a human donor with Susac syndrome.

This clonotype was recorded once. V is TRBV29-1 and J is TRBJ2-2; D is perhaps TRBD2 (7 bases). This CDR3 region has 14 residues. V shed 3 bases and J shed 5 bases, with 13 bases lying between them. Germline V gene sequence: CDR1 SQVTM, CDR2 ANQGSEA. In DNA, the CDR3 is TGCAGCGTTGATAGGCGGGGGCCAACCGGGGAGCTGTTTTTT. It encodes CSVDRRGPTGELFF.

The V and J genes are TRBV27 and TRBJ1-2, with 7 nucleotides matching TRBD1. Germline values: CDR1 MNHEY, CDR2 SMNVEV (reference sequence). V shed 3 bases, J shed 6 bases, and the junction held 7 bases outside the gene matches. This CDR3 contains 14 residues. The CDR3 protein is CASSFGQARNGYTF. Here the CDR3 DNA reads TGTGCCAGCAGTTTCGGACAGGCCAGAAATGGCTACACCTTC.

The chain links TRBV9 to TRBJ1-6; 7 bases are shared with TRBD1. The germline gives CDR1 SGDLS, CDR2 YYNGEE. Trimming took 1 base from V and 6 from J; bases not matched to a gene: 7. The CDR3 is made up of 16 amino acids. CDR3 amino acids: CASSVRGDSRNSPLHF. The CDR3 DNA reads TGTGCCAGCAGCGTAAGAGGGGACAGTCGTAATTCACCCCTCCACTTT.